Each of the 16 T cell receptor beta chains below was sequenced from the same sample in a study of blood T cell repertoires in COVID-19. Sequenced by immunoSEQ multiplex PCR; TCRdb stores in-frame clones only, minus some. The data hold approximately 240,000 clones, with around 82% observed a single time. Sample: peripheral blood. All receptors derive from a woman in her thirties who had recovered from COVID-19.

CDR3 DNA: TGTGCCAGCAGCGGAGGGACTCATCAGCCCCAGCATTTT. The encoded protein is CASSGGTHQPQHF. The chain employs TRBV11-2 and TRBJ1-5; a possible D gene is TRBD1 (5 bases). Deletions cut 5 bases from V and 5 bases from J, with 10 bases between. This CDR3 comprises 13 residues. CDR1 SGHAT and CDR2 FQNNGV come from the germline V gene.

The chain is built from TRBV6-5 and TRBJ2-1; D gene ambiguous. CDR1 is MNHEY, CDR2 SVGAGI, per germline. CDR3 length: 14 amino acids. The V and J ends lost 6 bases and 7 bases respectively, with 16 bases between them. The CDR3 region is CASRPTVIPNEQFF. CDR3 nucleotides: TGTGCCAGCAGGCCTACAGTTATCCCAAATGAGCAGTTCTTC.

The chain carries TRBV2 and TRBJ2-7, with D unresolved. The CDR3 loop spans 12 amino acids. With 5 bases removed from V and 3 bases from J, the gap between germline ends came to 8 bases. CDR1 and CDR2 (germline): SNHLY, FYNNEI. The CDR3: CASSLQVYEQYF. In DNA form, the CDR3 reads TGTGCCAGCAGTCTCCAGGTCTACGAGCAGTACTTC.

In DNA, the CDR3 is TGTGCCAGCAGGCGGACAGGGGAAGTGGAGACCCAGTACTTC. It specifies CASRRTGEVETQYF. V is TRBV7-8 and J is TRBJ2-5; TRBD1 matches at 9 bases. The V gene's germline CDR1 is SGHVS and CDR2 FQNEAQ. The CDR3 contains 14 residues. Trimming at V came to 6 bases and at J to 5 bases, leaving 7 bases not matched to a gene.

This clone has a single count. The chain employs TRBV3-1 (or the pseudogene TRBV3-2) and TRBJ1-2, with TRBD1 identical over 7 bases. V lost 4 bases, J lost 3 bases, and 5 bases stayed unmatched. This CDR3 has 14 residues. Germline CDR1 is LGHDT and CDR2 is YNNKEL (reference sequence). The CDR3 DNA sequence: TGTGCCAGCAGCCTAAGGGGGCAGGACTATGGCTACACCTTC. Residues: CASSLRGQDYGYTF.

The V gene is TRBV3-1 (or the pseudogene TRBV3-2), the J gene TRBJ2-7, with 10 nucleotides matching TRBD2. V lost 4 bases to trimming and J lost 5 bases; unmatched junction nucleotides: 11. This CDR3 has 16 residues. Germline CDR1 reads LGHDT; CDR2 reads YNNKEL (reference sequence). As DNA, the CDR3 is TGTGCCAGCAGCCCACACCTAGCGGGAGCCACCCACGAGCAGTACTTC. Its protein is CASSPHLAGATHEQYF.

The chain joins TRBV13 to TRBJ1-3, with a tentative D call TRBD1 (5 bases). The V gene lost 1 base and the J gene lost 0 bases, with 13 bases spanning the gap. CDR3 size: 17 residues. The V gene's germline CDR1 is PRHDT and CDR2 FYEKMQ (reference sequence). The CDR3 DNA reads TGTGCCAGCAGCTTAGAAAGGGGCGGGAACTCTGGAAACACCATATATTTT. This codes for CASSLERGGNSGNTIYF.

The gene calls are TRBV28 and TRBJ2-7, with D possibly TRBD2 on 5 matching bases. The CDR3 contains 15 residues. Trimming cost V 2 bases and J 4 bases, with 15 bases left between them. Per the germline V gene, CDR1 is MDHEN and CDR2 is SYDVKM. The CDR3 sequence is CASSLARKEGYEQYF. The CDR3, as DNA: TGTGCCAGCAGTTTAGCGAGAAAAGAGGGATACGAGCAGTACTTC.

This clone appeared a single time. The CDR3 DNA is TGTGCCAGCAGTTTATCGAGAGGGGGCGTCGCTGAAGCTTTCTTT. As protein: CASSLSRGGVAEAFF. This chain joins TRBV27 and TRBJ1-1; the match to TRBD1 covers 7 bases. CDR3 length equals 15 residues. Germline V CDR1 and CDR2: MNHEY, SMNVEV (reference sequence). V shed 0 bases, J shed 6 bases, and the junction held 7 bases outside the gene matches.

This chain joins TRBV12-5 and TRBJ2-3, with 10 bases identical to TRBD2. J was trimmed by 5 bases and V by 5 bases; bases with no gene match: 13. CDR1 and CDR2 (germline): LGHNT, FRNRAP. The CDR3 sequence is 17 residues long. The chain's CDR3 is CASGAYIAGGLRDTQYF. As DNA, the CDR3 is TGTGCTAGTGGTGCCTATATAGCGGGAGGATTGCGAGATACGCAGTATTTT.

The V gene is TRBV29-1, the J gene TRBJ1-1, with no clear D. With 5 bases removed from V and 1 base from J, the gap between germline ends came to 8 bases. Germline CDR1 is SQVTM and CDR2 is ANQGSEA. The CDR3 has 12 residues. The CDR3 sequence: CSVQQRNTEAFF. The CDR3 DNA follows: TGCAGCGTTCAGCAGCGGAACACTGAAGCTTTCTTT.

The chain couples TRBV3-1 (or the pseudogene TRBV3-2) to TRBJ2-2; 10 nucleotides agree with TRBD1. J lost 5 bases, V lost 4 bases, and 4 bases had no gene match. From germline, CDR1 is LGHDT and CDR2 YNNKEL (reference sequence). This CDR3 is built from 15 residues. The CDR3 DNA sequence: TGTGCCAGCAGCCCTGGACAGGGGGAAACCGGGGAGCTGTTTTTT. Its translation is CASSPGQGETGELFF.

The chain is built from TRBV21-1 and TRBJ2-7; the table's D call, TRBD1, has no DNA check behind it. TRBV21-1 is shown as a pseudogene. This CDR3 is 16 amino acids long. The CDR3, as DNA: TGTGCCAGCAGCTCTTACCGGGACAGGGCCTCCTACGAGCAGTACTTC. Protein product: CASSSYRDRASYEQYF.

The chain links TRBV30 to TRBJ1-1, with D hard to call. V shed 5 bases and J shed 4 bases, with 8 bases lying between them. The CDR3 consists of 11 residues. CDR1 GTSNPN and CDR2 SVGIG come from the germline V gene (reference sequence). CDR3 DNA: TGTGCCTGGGGAGGTAGCACTGAAGCTTTCTTT. Encoded protein: CAWGGSTEAFF.

The J gene is TRBJ2-1, the V gene TRBV6-6; 15 positions match TRBD2. The CDR3 spans 16 residues. After removal of 6 bases from V and 7 bases from J, the junction contained 7 bases not matched to a gene. Germline V gives CDR1 MNHNY, CDR2 SVGAGI (reference sequence). The CDR3, as DNA: TGTGCCAGCAGCCACCCCGGGACTAGCGGGGGGAATGAGCAGTTCTTC. Protein sequence: CASSHPGTSGGNEQFF.

The count of this clone is one. The gene calls are TRBV27 and TRBJ1-3; TRBD1 is a possible D gene (5 bases). Trimming shortened V by 6 bases and J by 3 bases, and 9 bases separated the two germline ends. Germline values: CDR1 MNHEY, CDR2 SMNVEV (reference sequence). CDR3 length: 13 amino acids. The CDR3: CASSQGDGNTIYF. In nucleotides, the CDR3 is TGTGCCAGCAGCCAGGGCGATGGAAACACCATATATTTT.